This T cell receptor (beta chain) was recovered during a study of cytomegalovirus exposure and HLA in healthy donors. General observations from the study: Cytomegalovirus status, reportedly, was diagnosed with high specificity and sensitivity by the classifier. The Asian-associated ancestry cluster reportedly had fewer N-insertions than the roughly 720-donor mean in a later analysis. In an earlier analysis, in several hundred donors, most V segments appeared productive either ~90% or ~30% of the time. In a later analysis, TCR association rates varied by HLA locus: DRB1 most, HLA-C fewest.

PCR used 60 Vbeta primers and 13 Jbeta primers. Sequenced by immunoSEQ multiplex PCR; TCRdb stores in-frame clones only, minus some. The table includes about 170,000 clones, around 78% detected once. With V trimmed by 4 bases and J by 2 bases, 8 bases remained unmatched. The V gene's germline CDR1 is SGHNT and CDR2 YYREEE (reference sequence). CDR3 length: 15 amino acids. On this clone: Its target is not known.

The rearrangement links TRBV5-4 to TRBJ2-7, with 8 bases aligning to TRBD1. Material for sequencing was PBMCs. The receptor comes from a woman aged 30 to 39 in good health and CMV-seropositive. The CDR3 nucleotides are TGTGCCAGCAGCCCGGGACAGGCGACACCCTACGAGCAGTACTTC. It codes for CASSPGQATPYEQYF.